A single sample gave rise to the 13 T cell receptor beta chains below, sequenced in a study of T-cell reconstitution after alpha-beta-depleted transplantation in children. Using unique molecular identifiers, the investigators prepared the TCRbeta library. TCRdb fed the PCR reads into MiXCR, producing one record per CDR3 protein. The table has 200,000 or so distinct CDR3 sequences, 6.3% seen once. The specimen comprised PBMCs, sampled before TCRalphabeta/CD19-depleted stem cell transplant. These receptors were collected from a girl in the first two years of life with combined immunodeficiency, due to receive a stem cell transplant.

This clonotype showed up many times. The genes are TRBV20-1 and TRBJ2-7; 8 positions agree with TRBD1. Germline V CDR1 and CDR2: DFQATT, SNEGSKA (reference sequence). J lost 2 bases, V lost 4 bases, and 25 bases had no gene match. This CDR3 has 20 amino acids. This CDR3 reads CSANPPHDRGGMLRTYEQYF. The CDR3, as DNA: TGCAGTGCTAACCCCCCCCATGACAGGGGAGGAATGTTAAGGACCTACGAGCAGTACTTC.

This clonotype was recorded at least ten times. This chain connects TRBV4-3 to TRBJ2-7, with TRBD2 matching over 9 bases. The V segment lost 1 base and the J segment 5 bases; nucleotides outside the gene matches: 6. CDR1 and CDR2 (germline): LGHNA, YSLEER. The length of the CDR3 is 15 residues. CDR3 sequence (DNA): TGCGCCAGCAGCCAAGGTGTAGCGGGAGTCGACGAGCAGTACTTC. This encodes CASSQGVAGVDEQYF.

In this sample, this clonotype turned up many times. This chain links TRBV20-1 with TRBJ2-1; TRBD2 matches at 11 bases. The CDR3 is 15 residues long. The V gene end was trimmed by 5 bases and the J gene end by 4 bases; junction bases not matched to a gene: 7. From germline, CDR1 is DFQATT and CDR2 SNEGSKA (reference sequence). CDR3 region: CSAGTGTSGYNEQFF. The CDR3 DNA follows: TGCAGTGCTGGGACCGGGACTAGCGGATACAATGAGCAGTTCTTC.

The chain couples TRBV4-3 to TRBJ2-3; 10 nucleotides line up with TRBD2. The V gene end was trimmed by 4 bases and the J gene end by 4 bases; junction bases not matched to a gene: 11. In germline, CDR1 is LGHNA, CDR2 YSLEER. The CDR3 contains 17 residues. CDR3 DNA sequence: TGCGCCAGCAGCCCCGGACTAGCGGTCCAGCCCCCAGATACGCAGTATTTT. Residues: CASSPGLAVQPPDTQYF.

This clonotype has ten or more counts. This chain connects TRBV2 to TRBJ2-2, with 7 bases aligning to TRBD1. The CDR3 has 16 amino acids. The V gene end was trimmed by 1 base and the J gene end by 7 bases; junction bases not matched to a gene: 9. Looked up from germline, CDR1 is SNHLY and CDR2 is FYNNEI. The CDR3 region is CASSEGPYRGGGELFF. The CDR3 nucleotides are TGTGCCAGCAGTGAAGGGCCGTACAGGGGCGGCGGGGAGCTGTTTTTT.

This sequence joins TRBV5-6 and TRBJ2-3; TRBD2 matches at 9 bases. The CDR3 runs to 16 residues. Germline V gives CDR1 SGHDT, CDR2 YYEEEE. V was pared by 1 base and J by 4 bases, with 7 bases of the junction left unmatched. CDR3 bases: TGTGCCAGCAGCTTGTTAGCGGGGGAGCCCTCAGATACGCAGTATTTT. Protein product: CASSLLAGEPSDTQYF. The full variable domain, rest sourced from reference TRBV5-6 and TRBJ2-3, is DAGVTQSPTHLIKTRGQQVTLRCSPKSGHDTVSWYQQALGQGPQFIFQYYEEEERQRGNFPDRFSGHQFPNYSSELNVNALLLGDSALYLCASSLLAGEPSDTQYFGPGTRLTVL.

In this sample, this clonotype turned up many times. The chain joins TRBV12-3 or TRBV12-4 to TRBJ1-5; no reliable D call. This CDR3 is 12 amino acids long. With 6 bases removed from V and 6 bases from J, the gap between germline ends came to 9 bases. CDR3 residues: CASRLGSQPQHF. The CDR3 nucleotides are TGTGCCAGCAGGTTGGGGAGTCAGCCCCAGCATTTT.

In its sample, this clonotype was seen a few times. The chain recombines TRBV4-2 with TRBJ2-5, with TRBD2 matching 12 bases. The CDR3 runs 16 residues. V shed 1 base, J shed 5 bases, and the junction held 5 bases outside the gene matches. Germline values: CDR1 LGHNA, CDR2 YNFKEQ. CDR3 loop: CASSQGPGLAGETQYF. The CDR3 nucleotides read TGTGCCAGCAGCCAAGGTCCAGGACTAGCGGGGGAGACCCAGTACTTC.

This clonotype was seen repeatedly, ten times or more. The V call is TRBV4-1, the J call TRBJ2-3, with D possibly TRBD2 on 6 matching bases. Per germline, CDR1 MGHRA and CDR2 YSYEKL. The V end was cut by 0 bases, the J end by 1 base, with 17 bases between. The CDR3 has 18 amino acids. CDR3 sequence (DNA): TGCGCCAGCAGCCAAGAGGGGACGGGACTTCTTCGCACAGATACGCAGTATTTT. Amino acids: CASSQEGTGLLRTDTQYF.

In its sample, this clonotype was seen many times. The CDR3, as DNA: TGTGCCACCAGCAGAGTGAACCCCAATGAGCAGTTCTTC. Its translation: CATSRVNPNEQFF. The V gene is TRBV15, the J gene TRBJ2-1, with D uncertain. The CDR3 runs to 13 residues. Germline CDR1 and CDR2: LNHNV and YYDKDF (reference sequence). Trimming took off 1 base at V and 6 bases at J, with 7 bases between the two ends.

In its sample, this clonotype was seen many times. This sequence joins TRBV12-3 or TRBV12-4 and TRBJ2-7; D remains ambiguous. V was clipped by 2 bases and J by 4 bases, with 12 bases between them. The CDR3 runs 14 residues. The CDR3 nucleotides read TGTGCCAGCAGTTTAAGGTTGGAGCGATACGAGCAGTACTTC. Translated, it gives CASSLRLERYEQYF.

This clonotype was detected a few times. The chain employs TRBV12-3 or TRBV12-4 and TRBJ1-1, with D tentatively TRBD1 (5 bases). The CDR3 covers 12 residues. Trimming removed 2 bases from V and 6 bases from J, with 7 bases in between. CDR3 loop: CASSLSGPEAFF. In DNA form, the CDR3 reads TGTGCCAGCAGTTTATCAGGGCCTGAAGCTTTCTTT.

This clonotype was observed at least ten times. The chain has TRBV7-9 and TRBJ2-7; TRBD1 aligns across 8 bases. The CDR3 length is 16 residues. CDR1 SEHNR and CDR2 FQNEAQ come from the germline V gene (reference sequence). J gave up 2 bases and V 3 bases, and 9 bases lay outside the gene matches. The CDR3, as DNA: TGTGCCAGCAGCTTTACAGGGGGACATTTCGCCTACGAGCAGTACTTC. It encodes CASSFTGGHFAYEQYF.